This T cell receptor beta chain was identified in a study of T cell responses to AZD1222 COVID-19 vaccine. Trimming took 10 bases from V and 2 from J; bases not matched to a gene: 5. Germline values: CDR1 MDHEN, CDR2 SYDVKM. This CDR3 is 12 amino acids long. Clones were sequenced by immunoSEQ multiplex PCR, and TCRdb holds only the in-frame ones, with some missing. The repertoire holds 140,000 to 150,000 clones, approximately 89% seen once, with around 5% in the top ten. This sequence originates from an adult in good health. The source was peripheral blood, collected on day 0 of AZD1222 vaccination. The rearrangement joins TRBV28 to TRBJ2-7; 7 nucleotides align to TRBD1. The CDR3 is CATLQGTYEQYF. CDR3 sequence (DNA): TGTGCCACCCTACAGGGGACCTACGAGCAGTACTTC.